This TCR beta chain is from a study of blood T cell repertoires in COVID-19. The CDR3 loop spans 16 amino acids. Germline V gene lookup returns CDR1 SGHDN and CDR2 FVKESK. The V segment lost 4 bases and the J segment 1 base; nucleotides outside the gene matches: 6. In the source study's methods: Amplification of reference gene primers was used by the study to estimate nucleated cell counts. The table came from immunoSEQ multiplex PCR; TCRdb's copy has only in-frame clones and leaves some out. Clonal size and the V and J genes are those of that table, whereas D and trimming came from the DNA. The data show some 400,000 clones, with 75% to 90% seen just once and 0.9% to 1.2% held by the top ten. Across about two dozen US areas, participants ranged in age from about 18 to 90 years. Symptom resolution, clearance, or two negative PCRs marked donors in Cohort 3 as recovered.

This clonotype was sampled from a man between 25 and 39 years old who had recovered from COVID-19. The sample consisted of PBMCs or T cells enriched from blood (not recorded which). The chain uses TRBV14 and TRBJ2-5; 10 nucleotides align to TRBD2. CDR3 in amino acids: CASSRGLARFQETQYF. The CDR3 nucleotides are TGTGCCAGCAGCCGGGGACTAGCGCGTTTCCAAGAGACCCAGTACTTC.